This TCR beta chain was sequenced for a study of T cell responses to AZD1222 COVID-19 vaccine. TCRdb's copy holds only in-frame clones and misses some; the assay was immunoSEQ multiplex PCR. The sample gives some 170,000 clones, around 89% of which show up once; about 4.1% is in the top ten. Germline V gene lookup returns CDR1 MNHEY and CDR2 SMNVEV (reference sequence). Germline trimming cut 3 bases from V and 0 bases from J; bases unmatched to any gene: 2. The CDR3 length is 16 residues. The chain carries TRBV27 and TRBJ1-6; 7 nucleotides line up with TRBD1. The source material was peripheral blood, sampled 28 days after the second dose of the MenACWY control vaccine. The receptor comes from an adult who received the MenACWY meningococcal vaccine as a control. The CDR3 DNA reads TGTGCCAGCAGTTTCGGGGACAGCTCCTATAATTCACCCCTCCACTTT. Its translation is CASSFGDSSYNSPLHF.